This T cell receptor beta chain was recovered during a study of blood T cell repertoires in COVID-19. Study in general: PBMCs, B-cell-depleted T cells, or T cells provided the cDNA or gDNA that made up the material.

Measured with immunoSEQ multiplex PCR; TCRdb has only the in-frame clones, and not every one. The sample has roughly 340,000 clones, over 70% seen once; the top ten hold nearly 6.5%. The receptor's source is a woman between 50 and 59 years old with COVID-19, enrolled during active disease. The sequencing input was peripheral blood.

The CDR3 sequence: CASSLLRLQETQYF. The CDR3 coding sequence is TGTGCCAGCAGCCTACTGAGGTTACAAGAGACCCAGTACTTC. This sequence joins TRBV7-2 and TRBJ2-5, with D unresolved. Per germline, CDR1 SGHTA and CDR2 FQGNSA. The CDR3 length is 14 residues. Trimming pared 5 bases from V and 2 bases from J, leaving 12 bases between.